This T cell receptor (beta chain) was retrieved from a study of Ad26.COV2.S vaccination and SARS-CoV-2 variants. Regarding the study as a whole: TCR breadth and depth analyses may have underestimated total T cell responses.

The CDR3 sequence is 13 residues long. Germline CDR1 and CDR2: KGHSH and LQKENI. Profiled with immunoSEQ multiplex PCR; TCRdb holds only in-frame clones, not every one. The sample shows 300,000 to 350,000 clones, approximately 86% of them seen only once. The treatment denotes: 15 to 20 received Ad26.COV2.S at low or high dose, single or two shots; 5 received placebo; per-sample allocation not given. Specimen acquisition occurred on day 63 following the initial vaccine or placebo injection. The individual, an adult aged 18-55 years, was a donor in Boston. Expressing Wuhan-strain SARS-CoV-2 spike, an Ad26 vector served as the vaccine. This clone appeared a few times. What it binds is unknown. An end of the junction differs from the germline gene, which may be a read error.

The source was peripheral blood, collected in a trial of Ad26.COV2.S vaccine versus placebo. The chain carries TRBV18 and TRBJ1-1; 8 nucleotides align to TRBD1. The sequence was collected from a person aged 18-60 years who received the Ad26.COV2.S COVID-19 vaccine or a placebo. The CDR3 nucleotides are TGTGCCAGCTCACCCTCAGATACCAGGGGGCTGGTCTTT. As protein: CASSPSDTRGLVF. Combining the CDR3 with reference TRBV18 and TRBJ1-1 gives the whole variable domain NAGVMQNPRHLVRRRGQEARLRCSPMKGHSHVYWYRQLPEEGLKFMVYLQKENIIDESGMPKERFSAEFPKEGPSILRIQQVVRGDSAAYFCASSPSDTRGLVFGQGTRLTVV.